These 31 T cell receptor beta chains originate from one sample sequenced in a study of control samples from healthy donors and cancer patients. Some clones are missing from TCRdb's copy, which holds only in-frame ones; the method was immunoSEQ multiplex PCR. The sample contains some 130,000 clones, around 88% of which appear only once. Sequenced: blood. The origin of the receptors is a man in his forties in good health.

The rearrangement uses TRBV10-1 and TRBJ2-2; the D is unclear. Between the trimmed V and J ends, which lost 4 bases and 2 bases, there was a span of 8 bases. Germline V gene data show CDR1 as WNHNN and CDR2 as SYGVQD (reference sequence). CDR3 length: 14 amino acids. CDR3 DNA sequence: TGCGCCAGCAGTGGTCGCCGAAACACCGGGGAGCTGTTTTTT. Translated: CASSGRRNTGELFF.

The chain uses TRBV6-4 and TRBJ2-2; 16 bases are a match to TRBD2. This CDR3 spans 19 amino acids. CDR1 and CDR2 from the germline V gene are MRHNA and SNTAGT. Trimming cost V 6 bases and J 3 bases; bases outside gene matches: 10. This CDR3 reads CASRLEGLAGGKDTGELFF. The CDR3 nucleotides read TGTGCCAGCAGACTAGAGGGACTAGCGGGGGGGAAGGACACCGGGGAGCTGTTTTTT.

The chain recombines TRBV5-1 with TRBJ2-7; 12 bases agree with TRBD2. Germline V CDR1 and CDR2: SGHRS, YFSETQ. This CDR3 is built from 17 residues. V gave up 4 bases and J gave up 3 bases; unmatched junction bases: 11. The CDR3 loop reads CASSLYSQLAGGYEQYF. In nucleotides, the CDR3 is TGCGCCAGCAGCCTCTACTCCCAACTAGCGGGGGGCTACGAGCAGTACTTC.

The genes are TRBV7-9 and TRBJ2-1, with TRBD1 matching over 7 bases. This CDR3 is built from 14 residues. The germline gives CDR1 SEHNR, CDR2 FQNEAQ (reference sequence). V shed 11 bases and J 5 bases; nucleotides not matched to a gene: 12. CDR3 sequence: CASWGGQANNEQFF. CDR3 in DNA: TGTGCCTCTTGGGGTGGACAGGCAAACAATGAGCAGTTCTTC.

This chain links TRBV12-5 with TRBJ2-1, with TRBD2 matching 13 bases. The V segment lost 6 bases and the J segment 7 bases; nucleotides outside the gene matches: 9. The CDR3 has 16 amino acids. CDR1 and CDR2 from the germline V gene are LGHNT and FRNRAP. This chain's CDR3 is CASGPGLAGKRNEQFF. DNA for the CDR3: TGTGCTAGTGGGCCGGGACTAGCGGGGAAGCGGAATGAGCAGTTCTTC.

Note on this clone: The sample holds other DNA sequences that translate to the same CDR3. The genes are TRBV18 and TRBJ1-1; the D gene is possibly TRBD1 (5 bases). The CDR3 totals 14 residues. Germline V gives CDR1 KGHSH, CDR2 LQKENI. V was cut by 2 bases and J by 1 base, with 8 bases left in between. Here the CDR3 reads CASSPGAGNTEAFF. The DNA for the CDR3 is TGTGCCAGCTCACCAGGGGCAGGGAACACTGAAGCTTTCTTT.

The chain uses TRBV6-1 and TRBJ1-1; no clear D gene. This CDR3 is built from 14 residues. Per germline, CDR1 MNHNS and CDR2 SASEGT. V dropped 1 base and J dropped 1 base, with 7 bases sitting between them. CDR3 amino acids: CASSEVGRNTEAFF. The CDR3 DNA reads TGTGCCAGCAGTGAAGTCGGGAGGAACACTGAAGCTTTCTTT.

The chain recombines TRBV7-9 with TRBJ1-3; 7 bases line up with TRBD1. CDR3 size: 14 residues. The germline CDR1 and CDR2 sequences are SEHNR and FQNEAQ (reference sequence). V lost 3 bases, J lost 3 bases, and 2 bases stayed unmatched. CDR3 in DNA: TGTGCCAGCAGCTTTAGACAGGGTGGAAACACCATATATTTT. It is translated as CASSFRQGGNTIYF.

The chain couples TRBV4-2 to TRBJ2-3; 7 bases are shared with TRBD2. Germline assignment: CDR1 LGHNA and CDR2 YNFKEQ. V was clipped by 2 bases and J by 2 bases; unmatched bases: 7. The CDR3 is 16 amino acids. The CDR3 reads CASSQPTSVTTDTQYF. CDR3 nucleotides: TGTGCCAGCAGCCAACCTACTAGCGTCACCACAGATACGCAGTATTTT.

The rearrangement joins TRBV7-2 to TRBJ1-5; D uncertain. The germline gives CDR1 SGHTA, CDR2 FQGNSA. With 5 bases removed from V and 0 bases from J, the gap between germline ends came to 5 bases. The length of the CDR3 is 13 residues. The CDR3 loop is CASSRDSNQPQHF. For the CDR3, the DNA is TGTGCCAGCAGCAGGGATAGCAATCAGCCCCAGCATTTT.

This sequence joins TRBV5-1 and TRBJ2-2; D may be TRBD1 (5 bases). The CDR3 runs to 16 residues. The V and J ends lost 1 base and 6 bases respectively, with 16 bases between them. CDR1 and CDR2 (germline): SGHRS, YFSETQ. CDR3: CASSLRVRDRPGELFF. The CDR3 bases are TGCGCCAGCAGCTTGAGAGTCAGGGATCGTCCCGGGGAGCTGTTTTTT.

V gene TRBV6-5 combines with J gene TRBJ2-2; D may match TRBD1 or TRBD2 (7 bases each). This CDR3 region has 14 residues. Deletions cut 6 bases from V and 5 bases from J, with 13 bases between. CDR1 and CDR2 from the germline V gene are MNHEY and SVGAGI. The CDR3 loop is CASRGRGRTGELFF. As DNA, the CDR3 is TGTGCCAGCAGGGGGAGGGGGCGAACCGGGGAGCTGTTTTTT.

V gene TRBV7-2 combines with J gene TRBJ1-1; 8 positions agree with TRBD1. Germline loops: CDR1 SGHTA, CDR2 FQGNSA. The CDR3 spans 14 residues. Trimming cost V 2 bases and J 5 bases; bases outside gene matches: 4. The CDR3 is CASSLRQGRTEAFF. In DNA form, the CDR3 reads TGTGCCAGCAGCTTAAGACAGGGGAGGACTGAAGCTTTCTTT. Based on the CDR3 plus reference TRBV7-2 and TRBJ1-1, the full variable domain is GAGVSQSPSNKVTEKGKDVELRCDPISGHTALYWYRQSLGQGLEFLIYFQGNSAPDKSGLPSDRFSAERTGGSVSTLTIQRTQQEDSAVYLCASSLRQGRTEAFFGQGTRLTVV.

The J gene is TRBJ1-1, the V gene TRBV4-3, with a possible D match to TRBD1 (6 bases). Germline lookup yields CDR1 LGHNA and CDR2 YSLEER. The CDR3 runs 15 residues. V was pared by 0 bases and J by 6 bases, with 14 bases between. CDR3 residues: CASSQDTAGVAEAFF. The CDR3 DNA follows: TGCGCCAGCAGCCAAGATACTGCAGGGGTGGCTGAAGCTTTCTTT.

The chain has TRBV4-2 and TRBJ2-1; the match to TRBD2 covers 13 bases. The CDR3 is 19 residues long. Trimming took 1 base from V and 10 from J; bases not matched to a gene: 16. Per germline, CDR1 LGHNA and CDR2 YNFKEQ. The CDR3 sequence is CASSQASGFPSTSGGEQFF. The CDR3 DNA follows: TGTGCCAGCAGCCAAGCTAGCGGGTTTCCGTCGACTAGCGGGGGGGAGCAGTTCTTC.

J is TRBJ2-2 and V is TRBV15; no clear D gene. This CDR3 contains 14 residues. Germline V gene lookup returns CDR1 LNHNV and CDR2 YYDKDF (reference sequence). The ends were cut back, 0 bases at V and 6 bases at J, with 8 bases in the middle. CDR3 amino acids: CATSRDLVAGELFF. The CDR3 nucleotides are TGTGCCACCAGCAGAGATTTGGTGGCCGGGGAGCTGTTTTTT.

The rearrangement links TRBV6-5 to TRBJ1-5; 8 positions agree with TRBD1. Trimming cost V 11 bases and J 4 bases; bases outside gene matches: 13. Germline CDR1 MNHEY, CDR2 SVGAGI. This CDR3 spans 15 amino acids. The CDR3 nucleotides are TGTGCCCAATCCACGGGGCAGGGGGCAAATCAGCCCCAGCATTTT. Translating it yields CAQSTGQGANQPQHF.

The sample holds one count of this clone. The chain employs TRBV18 and TRBJ2-5, with D maybe TRBD1 (5 bases). In germline, CDR1 is KGHSH, CDR2 LQKENI. V was trimmed by 2 bases and J by 5 bases, leaving 15 bases between them. The CDR3 is 15 residues long. This chain's CDR3 is CASSPANQGWETQYF. The CDR3, as DNA: TGTGCCAGCTCACCAGCGAACCAGGGTTGGGAGACCCAGTACTTC.

V usage is TRBV5-1 and J usage is TRBJ2-3; 9 nucleotides align to TRBD1. The CDR3 spans 16 residues. From germline, CDR1 is SGHRS and CDR2 YFSETQ. The V gene end was trimmed by 3 bases and the J gene end by 1 base; junction bases not matched to a gene: 6. This chain's CDR3 is CASSSTGGGGTDTQYF. CDR3 nucleotides: TGCGCCAGCAGCTCAACAGGGGGCGGGGGCACAGATACGCAGTATTTT.

The CDR3 spells CASSLGQTNSNQPQHF. Here the CDR3 DNA reads TGTGCCAGCAGCTTAGGACAGACGAATAGCAATCAGCCCCAGCATTTT. The J gene is TRBJ1-5, the V gene TRBV7-6; D may be TRBD1 (5 bases). CDR3 length: 16 residues. With 1 base removed from V and 0 bases from J, the gap between germline ends came to 10 bases. The germline V gene has CDR1 SGHVS and CDR2 FNYEAQ. Full variable domain (missing parts from reference TRBV7-6 and TRBJ1-5): GAGVSQSPRYKVTKRGQDVALRCDPISGHVSLYWYRQALGQGPEFLTYFNYEAQQDKSGLPNDRFSAERPEGSISTLTIQRTEQRDSAMYRCASSLGQTNSNQPQHFGDGTRLSIL.

The rearrangement uses TRBV19 and TRBJ1-2; 7 positions agree with TRBD1. There are 15 residues in the CDR3. CDR1 and CDR2 (germline): LNHDA, SQIVND (reference sequence). The trim removed 0 bases at V and 6 bases at J, leaving 7 bases unmatched. CDR3 DNA: TGTGCCAGTAGTATAGAGCGACAGGGTAAGGATGGCTACACCTTC. Protein sequence: CASSIERQGKDGYTF.

For the CDR3, the DNA is TGTGCCAGCAGCGAGGGGGGAAATGAGCAGTTCTTC. This translates into CASSEGGNEQFF. The J gene is TRBJ2-1, the V gene TRBV9; tentatively, D is TRBD1 or TRBD2 (6 bases each). The V and J ends lost 3 bases and 7 bases respectively, with 8 bases between them. Germline lookup yields CDR1 SGDLS and CDR2 YYNGEE. The CDR3 totals 12 residues.

This chain connects TRBV4-1 to TRBJ2-3; 8 bases line up with TRBD2. CDR1 MGHRA and CDR2 YSYEKL come from the germline V gene. The CDR3 extends over 16 amino acids. V was clipped by 1 base and J by 0 bases; unmatched bases: 3. The CDR3 reads CASSQASGSSTDTQYF. CDR3 coding DNA: TGCGCCAGCAGCCAAGCTAGCGGGTCTAGCACAGATACGCAGTATTTT.

V usage is TRBV6-6 and J usage is TRBJ2-7; D is possibly TRBD1 (6 bases). The CDR3 is 13 amino acids. Germline V CDR1 and CDR2: MNHNY, SVGAGI (reference sequence). V gave up 7 bases and J gave up 9 bases, with 19 bases separating them. CDR3 loop: CASTHLLGAVQYF. CDR3 in DNA: TGTGCCAGCACCCATCTCCTGGGGGCGGTGCAGTACTTC.

This clone was detected only once. This chain joins TRBV19 and TRBJ1-6; no reliable D call. This CDR3 has 14 amino acids. Germline V gives CDR1 LNHDA, CDR2 SQIVND (reference sequence). V was trimmed by 3 bases and J by 10 bases, leaving 13 bases between them. CDR3 nucleotide sequence: TGTGCCAGTAGTATTTCGGGGATGGAATCACCCCTCCACTTT. This sequence encodes CASSISGMESPLHF.

The chain uses TRBV28 and TRBJ2-7; 7 bases align to TRBD1. CDR1 MDHEN and CDR2 SYDVKM come from the germline V gene. This CDR3 has 15 amino acids. Trimming removed 5 bases from V and 4 bases from J; junction bases left unmatched: 11. The CDR3 region has the DNA TGTGCCAGCAGTCTAACCGGGACAGCTAGTTACGAGCAGTACTTC. Its translation is CASSLTGTASYEQYF.

This rearrangement joins TRBV2 to TRBJ1-4; tentatively, D is TRBD1 (5 bases). The CDR3 contains 13 residues. V was trimmed by 8 bases and J by 8 bases, leaving 15 bases between them. CDR1 is SNHLY, CDR2 FYNNEI, per germline. The chain's CDR3 is CASRWGGDEKLFF. CDR3 coding DNA: TGTGCCAGCCGCTGGGGTGGGGACGAAAAACTGTTTTTT.

J is TRBJ1-5 and V is TRBV3-1 (or the pseudogene TRBV3-2); D is possibly TRBD1 (5 bases). Trimming cost V 5 bases and J 7 bases, with 12 bases left between them. Germline loops: CDR1 LGHDT, CDR2 YNNKEL (reference sequence). The CDR3 spans 13 residues. This CDR3 reads CASSDVWGQPQHF. CDR3 in DNA: TGTGCCAGCAGCGACGTCTGGGGGCAGCCCCAGCATTTT.

This chain uses TRBV18 with TRBJ2-2; D is ambiguous. The CDR3 is 15 residues long. Germline CDR1 and CDR2: KGHSH and LQKENI. V lost 3 bases, J lost 0 bases, and 8 bases lay in between. CDR3 sequence: CASSPAQPNTGELFF. The CDR3, as DNA: TGTGCCAGCTCACCGGCACAGCCGAACACCGGGGAGCTGTTTTTT.

This chain connects TRBV10-1 to TRBJ2-1; D remains ambiguous. Per germline, CDR1 WNHNN and CDR2 SYGVQD (reference sequence). Trimming pared 3 bases from V and 10 bases from J, leaving 10 bases between. The CDR3 extends over 12 amino acids. CDR3 DNA: TGCGCCAGCAGTGACCCCTTCGGGGAGCAGTTCTTC. Translation: CASSDPFGEQFF.

This clone has more than one count but fewer than ten. This sequence joins TRBV2 and TRBJ1-4; D is unresolved. V was shortened by 4 bases and J by 3 bases, with 6 bases between the two germline ends. CDR1 is SNHLY, CDR2 FYNNEI, per germline. This CDR3 has 13 residues. In nucleotides, the CDR3 is TGTGCCAGCAGTGCGACATCTAATGAAAAACTGTTTTTT. This codes for CASSATSNEKLFF.